The 2 T cell receptor beta chains below all came from one sample that was sequenced in a study of blood T cell repertoires in COVID-19. The data were produced by immunoSEQ multiplex PCR, yet TCRdb's version contains in-frame clones alone and is incomplete. This table holds about 230,000 clones, over 80% found once. The sample taken for sequencing was peripheral blood. These receptors were obtained from a woman aged 30 to 39 with COVID-19, enrolled during active disease.

The chain employs TRBV28 and TRBJ2-1, with TRBD1 matching 9 bases. CDR3 length equals 16 residues. Germline loops: CDR1 MDHEN, CDR2 SYDVKM. The ends lost 6 bases at V and 5 bases at J; junction bases unmatched: 11. CDR3 in DNA: TGTGCCAGCAGCCCTCGGGGACAGGGCACAAACAATGAGCAGTTCTTC. Its translation: CASSPRGQGTNNEQFF.

The chain is built from TRBV12-3 or TRBV12-4 and TRBJ2-1; D is unclear. Trimming cost V 5 bases and J 15 bases, with 17 bases left between them. There are 12 residues in the CDR3. As DNA, the CDR3 is TGTGCCAGCAGTCCTAACCCTCACTCCGGGTTCTTC. Its translation is CASSPNPHSGFF.